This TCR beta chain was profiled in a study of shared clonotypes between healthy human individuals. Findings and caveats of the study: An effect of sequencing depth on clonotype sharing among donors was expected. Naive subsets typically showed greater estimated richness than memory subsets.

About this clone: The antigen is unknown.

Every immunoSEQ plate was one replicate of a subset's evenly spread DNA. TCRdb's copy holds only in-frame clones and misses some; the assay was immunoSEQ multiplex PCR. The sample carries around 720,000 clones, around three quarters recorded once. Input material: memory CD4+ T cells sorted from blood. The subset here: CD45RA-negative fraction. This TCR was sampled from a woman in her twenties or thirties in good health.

CDR3 coding DNA: TGTGCCAGCAGCTCGCATGGGGAGACCCAGTACTTC. Translation gives CASSSHGETQYF. J is TRBJ2-5 and V is TRBV27; no reliable D call. CDR1 is MNHEY, CDR2 SMNVEV, per germline (reference sequence). V was clipped by 6 bases and J by 5 bases, with 10 bases between them. This CDR3 has 12 amino acids.